Shown below are 12 T cell receptor beta chains from a single sample sequenced in a study of blood T cell repertoires in COVID-19. The table came from immunoSEQ multiplex PCR; TCRdb's copy has only in-frame clones and leaves some out. The table has 100,000 to 130,000 clones, approximately 80% seen once. The sample taken for sequencing was peripheral blood. Receptors were obtained from a woman in her 70s with acute or convalescent COVID-19.

The gene calls are TRBV28 and TRBJ2-7; D is perhaps TRBD1 (6 bases). V was trimmed by 10 bases and J by 2 bases, leaving 12 bases between them. The CDR3 is made up of 12 amino acids. Germline V gives CDR1 MDHEN, CDR2 SYDVKM. The CDR3 sequence: CATTGKTYEQYF. The CDR3 DNA reads TGTGCCACTACAGGGAAGACCTACGAGCAGTACTTC.

This chain uses TRBV10-3 with TRBJ1-2; D is undetermined. Germline CDR1 ENHRY, CDR2 SYGVKD. The ends were cut back, 0 bases at V and 2 bases at J, with 4 bases in the middle. The CDR3 extends over 13 amino acids. The CDR3 bases are TGTGCCATCAGTGAGTCGGCAAACTATGGCTACACCTTC. It specifies CAISESANYGYTF.

The genes are TRBV28 and TRBJ1-1, with 8 bases aligning to TRBD1. Per the germline V gene, CDR1 is MDHEN and CDR2 is SYDVKM. With 7 bases clipped from V and 5 bases from J, the junction kept 3 bases outside the gene matches. The CDR3 has 12 residues. CDR3 in amino acids: CASTNRGTEAFF. CDR3 DNA: TGTGCCAGCACTAACAGGGGGACTGAAGCTTTCTTT.

The J gene is TRBJ2-1, the V gene TRBV7-3, with 10 bases fitting TRBD2. Germline CDR1 SGHTA, CDR2 FQGTGA. The CDR3 loop spans 18 amino acids. With V trimmed by 2 bases and J by 10 bases, 17 bases remained unmatched. For the CDR3, the DNA is TGTGCCAGCAGCTTAGGGAGGACTAGCGGTCCTGGCACAGAGGAGCAGTTCTTC. It encodes CASSLGRTSGPGTEEQFF.

The chain links TRBV5-1 to TRBJ1-6, with D uncertain. The V and J ends lost 1 base and 7 bases respectively, with 12 bases between them. The CDR3 consists of 15 residues. Germline V gene sequence: CDR1 SGHRS, CDR2 YFSETQ. The CDR3 region has the DNA TGCGCCAGCAGCTTGCGAGGCAATCGCAATTCACCCCTCCACTTT. This gives the protein CASSLRGNRNSPLHF.

V usage is TRBV6-5 and J usage is TRBJ2-7; possibly TRBD1 for D (7 bases). The germline V and J ends were trimmed by 6 bases and 4 bases, with 16 bases remaining between them. This CDR3 is 14 amino acids long. Germline assignment: CDR1 MNHEY and CDR2 SVGAGI. CDR3 coding DNA: TGTGCCAGCAGCCAGACAGGGACTCTATACGAGCAGTACGTC. This encodes CASSQTGTLYEQYV.

The J gene is TRBJ1-5, the V gene TRBV19; the D gene is possibly TRBD1 (6 bases). CDR1 LNHDA and CDR2 SQIVND come from the germline V gene (reference sequence). The V and J ends lost 4 bases and 4 bases respectively, with 14 bases between them. The CDR3 runs to 15 residues. CDR3 loop: CASSTTGLGNQPQHF. In DNA form, the CDR3 reads TGTGCCAGTAGTACTACAGGGTTGGGTAATCAGCCCCAGCATTTT.

The V and J genes are TRBV27 and TRBJ2-1; weak D call: TRBD1 (6 bases). Germline-derived CDR1 and CDR2 are MNHEY and SMNVEV (reference sequence). Trimming took 5 bases from V and 1 from J, leaving 12 bases between them. The CDR3 sequence is 15 residues long. The DNA of the CDR3 is TGTGCCAGCAGTGAGGCAGGGGCTTCCTACAATGAGCAGTTCTTC. Its translation is CASSEAGASYNEQFF.

This chain links TRBV6-2 or TRBV6-3 with TRBJ1-6; 8 nucleotides match TRBD1. With V trimmed by 6 bases and J by 4 bases, 8 bases remained unmatched. This CDR3 has 16 residues. Germline V gene sequence: CDR1 MNHEY, CDR2 SVGEGT. The CDR3 bases are TGTGCCAGCAGCCGTGGACAGGGCAAGTATAATTCACCCCTCCACTTT. Residues: CASSRGQGKYNSPLHF.

The rearrangement links TRBV30 to TRBJ2-7, with 11 bases matching TRBD1. Germline loops: CDR1 GTSNPN, CDR2 SVGIG (reference sequence). There are 18 residues in the CDR3. V gave up 5 bases and J gave up 5 bases; unmatched junction bases: 20. CDR3 protein: CAWSGGTGGTAGENEQYF. CDR3 bases: TGTGCCTGGTCTGGGGGGACAGGGGGAACGGCGGGAGAGAACGAGCAGTACTTC.

This clone was counted a single time. The chain joins TRBV7-2 to TRBJ1-5; the D is unclear. V shed 1 base and J shed 3 bases, with 7 bases lying between them. The CDR3 is 14 residues long. CDR1 and CDR2 from the germline V gene are SGHTA and FQGNSA. This CDR3 reads CASSLGHYNQPQHF. DNA for the CDR3: TGTGCCAGCAGCTTAGGGCACTACAATCAGCCCCAGCATTTT.

The genes are TRBV30 and TRBJ2-7; 7 bases are a match to TRBD2. V shed 3 bases, J shed 4 bases, and the junction held 24 bases outside the gene matches. Per the germline V gene, CDR1 is GTSNPN and CDR2 is SVGIG (reference sequence). The CDR3 is made up of 19 amino acids. The chain's CDR3 is CAWSGPSWGEGQISYEQYF. CDR3 coding DNA: TGTGCCTGGAGCGGTCCATCGTGGGGGGAGGGCCAGATTTCTTACGAGCAGTACTTC.